This T cell receptor (beta chain) was sequenced in a study of T cell responses to AZD1222 COVID-19 vaccine. With regard to this clone: Its antigen is currently unknown.

This table comes from immunoSEQ multiplex PCR, and its TCRdb copy is limited to in-frame clones, with some not included. Counted here are tens of thousands of clones, roughly 90% occurring once; the ten biggest clones make up around 4.5%. Study results and limitations: The donors showed a predominance of white British ancestry and of females, with possible underestimation of clonal diversity. None of the repertoires were sampled until the peak T cell response had passed. Epitopes outside B.1.351 and B.1.1.7 mutated regions reportedly drew nearly half of spike TCRs.

The CDR3 totals 20 residues. V was clipped by 2 bases and J by 0 bases, with 22 bases between them. Germline V gene data show CDR1 as MNHEY and CDR2 as SMNVEV (reference sequence). Sample: peripheral blood, taken 28 days after the second AZD1222 dose. This chain joins TRBV27 and TRBJ2-2, with a weak D call TRBD2 (6 bases). This clonotype was obtained from an adult who received the AZD1222 COVID-19 vaccine. CDR3 coding DNA: TGTGCCAGCAGTTTAAAGGGCCCTTGGATAGCGGTCGCGAACACCGGGGAGCTGTTTTTT. As protein: CASSLKGPWIAVANTGELFF.